The 28 T cell receptor beta chains below come from one sample, sequenced in a study of cytomegalovirus exposure and HLA in healthy donors (dated by TCRdb to the late 2010s). Libraries came from the immunoSEQ multiplex PCR assay. For the multiplex PCR, a mixture combining 60 forward primers for TCR Vbeta segments and 13 reverse primers for TCR Jbeta segments was used. Sourced from immuneACCESS, this table was stored by TCRdb with only in-frame sequences that have V and J called. A share of the clones is absent; for the studies checked, an unresolved V gene accounts for under half, and the remainder has no known explanation. For this sample there are 100,000 to 150,000 clones; about 81% appear just once. The biggest ten clones account for 0.95% to 1.4% of the sample. Sequencing was done on a sample of PBMCs. The receptor source for this set is a woman under 40 in good health and CMV-seronegative.

V and J are TRBV18 and TRBJ1-1; 9 bases are shared with TRBD1. The germline V gene encodes CDR1 KGHSH and CDR2 LQKENI. There are 13 residues in the CDR3. V shed 3 bases, J shed 8 bases, and the junction held 4 bases outside the gene matches. In DNA form, the CDR3 reads TGTGCCAGCTCACCCCAGGGGACAGGGGAAGCTTTCTTT. Translating gives CASSPQGTGEAFF. The whole variable domain, remainder taken from reference TRBV18 and TRBJ1-1, is NAGVMQNPRHLVRRRGQEARLRCSPMKGHSHVYWYRQLPEEGLKFMVYLQKENIIDESGMPKERFSAEFPKEGPSILRIQQVVRGDSAAYFCASSPQGTGEAFFGQGTRLTVV.

The chain combines TRBV6-4 with TRBJ2-1; perhaps TRBD2 as D (5 bases). CDR3 length equals 10 residues. V was clipped by 9 bases and J by 7 bases, with 7 bases between them. Germline-derived CDR1 and CDR2 are MRHNA and SNTAGT. The CDR3 reads CASSGNEQFF. DNA of the CDR3: TGTGCCAGTTCGGGGAATGAGCAGTTCTTC.

The V and J genes are TRBV9 and TRBJ2-7, with D possibly being TRBD1 (5 bases). The V end was cut by 4 bases, the J end by 6 bases, with 17 bases between. CDR1 is SGDLS and CDR2 is YYNGEE in the germline V gene. There are 14 residues in the CDR3. CDR3 nucleotide sequence: TGTGCCAGCAGCCCGATACCCCGACAGTCCGAGCAGTACTTC. Amino acid sequence: CASSPIPRQSEQYF.

Points on this clone: Other DNA sequences from this sample encode an identical CDR3 as well. The gene calls are TRBV6-6 and TRBJ2-7, with D possibly being TRBD1 (6 bases). This CDR3 is built from 15 residues. With 0 bases removed from V and 0 bases from J, the gap between germline ends came to 9 bases. CDR1 and CDR2 from the germline V gene are MNHNY and SVGAGI (reference sequence). The DNA for the CDR3 is TGTGCCAGCAGTTACTCGCCAGGGGACTCCTACGAGCAGTACTTC. It translates to CASSYSPGDSYEQYF.

This clone was observed a few times. The V and J genes are TRBV6-1 and TRBJ2-4, with TRBD2 as a possible D gene (6 bases). Germline V gene lookup returns CDR1 MNHNS and CDR2 SASEGT. The CDR3 sequence is 13 residues long. V gave up 5 bases and J gave up 8 bases, with 13 bases separating them. In DNA, the CDR3 is TGTGCCAGCAGTCTCTCGGAGGGAGACATTCAGTACTTC. Its protein product is CASSLSEGDIQYF.

The chain combines TRBV27 with TRBJ1-1; possible D gene TRBD1, 6 bases. Trimming stripped 5 bases from V and 0 bases from J, with 16 bases between. This CDR3 has 16 amino acids. Germline V gene sequence: CDR1 MNHEY, CDR2 SMNVEV (reference sequence). CDR3 DNA sequence: TGTGCCAGCAGTCCCAGGACACAGGGCCTGAACACTGAAGCTTTCTTT. It encodes CASSPRTQGLNTEAFF.

V usage is TRBV18 and J usage is TRBJ1-3; D possibly corresponds to TRBD1 (5 bases). CDR3 length: 15 residues. From germline, CDR1 is KGHSH and CDR2 LQKENI. V lost 4 bases and J lost 4, with 14 bases in between. CDR3 region: CASSRSGADGNTIYF. The CDR3 DNA reads TGTGCCAGCTCACGGAGCGGGGCCGACGGAAACACCATATATTTT.

This chain connects TRBV7-3 to TRBJ2-6, with 13 nucleotides matching TRBD2. Trimming cost V 4 bases and J 2 bases; bases outside gene matches: 5. The CDR3 totals 18 residues. CDR1 is SGHTA, CDR2 FQGTGA, per germline. The CDR3 spells CASSSLGLAGAGANVLTF. The CDR3 DNA is TGTGCCAGCAGCTCCTTAGGACTAGCGGGGGCTGGGGCCAACGTCCTGACTTTC.

The CDR3 DNA reads TGTGCCAGCAGCCTCCCCGGGGGAAGCAATTCACCCCTCCACTTT. It translates to CASSLPGGSNSPLHF. The chain has TRBV5-6 and TRBJ1-6; a possible D gene is TRBD1 (5 bases). Germline-derived CDR1 and CDR2 are SGHDT and YYEEEE. This CDR3 contains 15 residues. V lost 4 bases to trimming and J lost 7 bases, with 15 bases between them.

In this sample, this clone turned up once. This sequence joins TRBV14 and TRBJ2-7; 9 nucleotides match TRBD1. Trimming removed 3 bases from V and 2 bases from J; junction bases left unmatched: 8. The CDR3 runs 16 residues. Germline CDR1 and CDR2: SGHDN and FVKESK. Here the CDR3 reads CASSQPSGTGPYEQYF. The CDR3 DNA reads as TGTGCCAGCAGCCAGCCATCCGGGACAGGGCCCTACGAGCAGTACTTC. Drawing the rest from reference TRBV14 and TRBJ2-7, the complete variable domain is EAGVTQFPSHSVIEKGQTVTLRCDPISGHDNLYWYRRVMGKEIKFLLHFVKESKQDESGMPNNRFLAERTGGTYSTLKVQPAELEDSGVYFCASSQPSGTGPYEQYFGPGTRLTVT.

The rearrangement uses TRBV6-1 and TRBJ1-5; 8 bases are a match to TRBD1. The germline V gene encodes CDR1 MNHNS and CDR2 SASEGT. CDR3 length: 15 residues. V lost 0 bases and J lost 7; bases outside the gene matches: 5. The CDR3: CASSEALGDRQPQHF. The CDR3, as DNA: TGTGCCAGCAGTGAAGCGCTAGGGGACAGGCAGCCCCAGCATTTT.

The rearrangement joins TRBV2 to TRBJ1-4, with a tentative D call TRBD1 (5 bases). CDR1 is SNHLY, CDR2 FYNNEI, per germline. Trimming left V 4 bases short and J 6 bases short, with 15 bases between. The CDR3 is made up of 15 amino acids. CDR3 sequence reads: CASSGGHDWDEKLFF. CDR3 bases: TGTGCCAGCAGTGGAGGACATGATTGGGATGAAAAACTGTTTTTT.

J is TRBJ2-2 and V is TRBV7-3; D is possibly TRBD1 (5 bases). This CDR3 comprises 14 residues. The V gene's germline CDR1 is SGHTA and CDR2 FQGTGA. The ends were cut back, 4 bases at V and 1 base at J, with 7 bases in the middle. CDR3 protein: CASSSGQNTGELFF. The CDR3 coding sequence is TGTGCCAGCAGCTCCGGACAGAACACCGGGGAGCTGTTTTTT.

This clone turned up a few times. This chain uses TRBV5-1 with TRBJ1-1; perhaps TRBD1 as D (5 bases). V dropped 0 bases and J dropped 6 bases, with 12 bases sitting between them. The CDR3 runs to 14 residues. Germline V lookup: CDR1 SGHRS, CDR2 YFSETQ. The CDR3 sequence: CASSLVPGLAEAFF. The CDR3 bases are TGCGCCAGCAGCTTGGTTCCGGGACTGGCTGAAGCTTTCTTT.

The chain uses TRBV7-6 and TRBJ2-1; no definite D call. The CDR3 is 15 residues long. Trimming pared 5 bases from V and 8 bases from J, leaving 19 bases between. Germline V lookup: CDR1 SGHVS, CDR2 FNYEAQ. The CDR3 bases are TGTGCCAGCAGCCCGACGTGGCGGATAACCGATGAGCAGTTCTTC. The encoded protein is CASSPTWRITDEQFF.

This chain uses TRBV10-3 with TRBJ2-7, with D possibly TRBD2 on 6 matching bases. Deletions cut 10 bases from V and 5 bases from J, with 21 bases between. The CDR3 loop spans 14 amino acids. The germline V gene encodes CDR1 ENHRY and CDR2 SYGVKD. DNA of the CDR3: TGTGCCACCTCGAAACGGGAGATGAAAAACGAGCAGTACTTC. This encodes CATSKREMKNEQYF.

The V and J genes are TRBV4-1 and TRBJ2-1; D is undetermined. This CDR3 has 16 amino acids. Looked up from germline, CDR1 is MGHRA and CDR2 is YSYEKL. Trimming removed 0 bases at V and 3 bases at J, with 12 bases between. CDR3 in amino acids: CASSQDQLFVYNEQFF. Written as DNA, the CDR3 is TGCGCCAGCAGCCAAGATCAACTGTTCGTCTACAATGAGCAGTTCTTC.

This clone was seen just once. This sequence joins TRBV7-3 and TRBJ2-2; 7 bases agree with TRBD1. The germline V gene has CDR1 SGHTA and CDR2 FQGTGA. There are 15 residues in the CDR3. V lost 1 base and J lost 5; bases outside the gene matches: 4. CDR3 protein: CASSLNRGGTGELFF. For the CDR3, the DNA is TGTGCCAGCAGCTTAAACAGGGGCGGGACCGGGGAGCTGTTTTTT.

This chain links TRBV5-1 with TRBJ1-6; D is unresolved. In germline, CDR1 is SGHRS, CDR2 YFSETQ. Trimming removed 0 bases at V and 0 bases at J, with 7 bases between. This CDR3 has 16 amino acids. CDR3 protein: CASSLDPSSYNSPLHF. As DNA, the CDR3 is TGCGCCAGCAGCTTGGATCCGAGCTCCTATAATTCACCCCTCCACTTT.

The V gene is TRBV19, the J gene TRBJ1-3; possibly TRBD1 for D (6 bases). CDR1 and CDR2 from the germline V gene are LNHDA and SQIVND (reference sequence). V shed 6 bases and J shed 6 bases, with 18 bases lying between them. This CDR3 has 15 amino acids. The CDR3 sequence is CASRSRGAFENTIYF. DNA for the CDR3: TGTGCCAGTAGGTCGCGGGGGGCTTTTGAAAACACCATATATTTT.

The chain couples TRBV10-3 to TRBJ2-1, with 9 bases identical to TRBD2. The CDR3 sequence is 14 residues long. Germline CDR1 and CDR2: ENHRY and SYGVKD. Trimming took 9 bases from V and 9 from J; bases not matched to a gene: 12. The CDR3 protein is CAISVGGGAVEQFF. The CDR3 bases are TGTGCCATATCAGTGGGCGGGGGGGCGGTTGAGCAGTTCTTC.

The genes are TRBV2 and TRBJ2-3; D is perhaps TRBD1 (6 bases). Trimming cost V 4 bases and J 1 base, with 12 bases left between them. In germline, CDR1 is SNHLY, CDR2 FYNNEI. This CDR3 is 15 amino acids long. The CDR3 DNA follows: TGTGCCAGCAGTGTACCGTGGACAGGCACAGATACGCAGTATTTT. Its protein is CASSVPWTGTDTQYF.

The rearrangement links TRBV4-1 to TRBJ2-5; TRBD1 aligns across 8 bases. From germline, CDR1 is MGHRA and CDR2 YSYEKL. J lost 3 bases, V lost 6 bases, and 9 bases had no gene match. This CDR3 region has 15 residues. The CDR3 DNA is TGCGCCAGCAGTCCCAGGGGGCGTCAGGAAGAGACCCAGTACTTC. It translates to CASSPRGRQEETQYF.

This clone was found once. The chain combines TRBV27 with TRBJ2-1, with D unresolved. Germline loops: CDR1 MNHEY, CDR2 SMNVEV (reference sequence). This CDR3 region has 12 residues. Trimming removed 6 bases at V and 5 bases at J, with 8 bases between. The CDR3: CASRSQDNEQFF. CDR3 DNA sequence: TGTGCCAGCAGATCGCAGGACAATGAGCAGTTCTTC.

This clone was detected only once. The rearrangement links TRBV7-8 to TRBJ1-3; 11 positions match TRBD1. The J segment lost 1 base and the V segment lost 5 bases, leaving 13 bases of the junction unmatched. Germline CDR1 SGHVS, CDR2 FQNEAQ. The CDR3 is made up of 19 amino acids. CDR3 sequence: CASSLSRDRGIFSGNTIYF. The DNA of the CDR3 is TGTGCCAGCAGCCTGAGCCGGGACAGGGGGATTTTTTCTGGAAACACCATATATTTT. The entire variable domain, with the rest obtained from reference TRBV7-8 and TRBJ1-3, is as follows: GAGVSQSPRYKVAKRGQDVALRCDPISGHVSLFWYQQALGQGPEFLTYFQNEAQLDKSGLPSDRFFAERPEGSVSTLKIQRTQQEDSAVYLCASSLSRDRGIFSGNTIYFGEGSWLTVV.

V gene TRBV4-3 combines with J gene TRBJ2-1, with 12 positions matching TRBD2. V was clipped by 3 bases and J by 1 base; unmatched bases: 13. The CDR3 covers 20 residues. Germline V gene data show CDR1 as LGHNA and CDR2 as YSLEER. The CDR3 DNA reads TGCGCCAGCAGCCATCAGACTAGCGGGAGTTGGTTAGGGTCCTACAATGAGCAGTTCTTC. Amino acid sequence: CASSHQTSGSWLGSYNEQFF.

This chain connects TRBV30 to TRBJ1-3, with unresolved D. CDR1 is GTSNPN and CDR2 is SVGIG in the germline V gene (reference sequence). This CDR3 region has 13 residues. V lost 2 bases and J lost 4, with 9 bases in between. CDR3 sequence: CAWSLLRGNTIYF. DNA of the CDR3: TGTGCCTGGAGTCTCTTGAGGGGAAACACCATATATTTT.

The chain carries TRBV18 and TRBJ1-4; 9 positions agree with TRBD1. V gave up 0 bases and J gave up 0 bases; unmatched junction bases: 2. CDR1 is KGHSH and CDR2 is LQKENI in the germline V gene. This CDR3 is 17 amino acids long. In DNA form, the CDR3 reads TGTGCCAGCTCACCACCCGGACAGGGGTCAACTAATGAAAAACTGTTTTTT. Translating it yields CASSPPGQGSTNEKLFF. The whole variable domain, filled in from reference TRBV18 and TRBJ1-4, reads NAGVMQNPRHLVRRRGQEARLRCSPMKGHSHVYWYRQLPEEGLKFMVYLQKENIIDESGMPKERFSAEFPKEGPSILRIQQVVRGDSAAYFCASSPPGQGSTNEKLFFGSGTQLSVL.